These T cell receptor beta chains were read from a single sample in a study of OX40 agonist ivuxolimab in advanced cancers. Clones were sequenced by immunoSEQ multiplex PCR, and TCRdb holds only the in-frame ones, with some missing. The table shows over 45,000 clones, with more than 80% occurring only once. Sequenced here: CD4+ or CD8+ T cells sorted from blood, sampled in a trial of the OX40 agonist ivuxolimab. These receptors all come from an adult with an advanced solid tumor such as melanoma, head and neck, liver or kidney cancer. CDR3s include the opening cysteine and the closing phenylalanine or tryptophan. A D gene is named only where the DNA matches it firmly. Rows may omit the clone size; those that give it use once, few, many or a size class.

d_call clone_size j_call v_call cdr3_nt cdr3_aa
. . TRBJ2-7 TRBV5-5 TGTGCCAGCAGCTTGGATTGGGGGGCGCGAGGGCAGTACTTC CASSLDWGARGQYF
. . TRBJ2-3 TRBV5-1 TGCGCCAGCAGCTCCCGGACTGGCAGAGGCCCAGATACGCAGTATTTT CASSSRTGRGPDTQYF
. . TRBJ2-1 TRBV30 TGTGCCTGGAGTGGGGGGTTGGGGAATGAGCAGTTCTTC CAWSGGLGNEQFF
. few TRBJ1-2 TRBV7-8 TGTGCCAGCAACCTAGGGACTTCTGACTATGGCTACACCTTC CASNLGTSDYGYTF
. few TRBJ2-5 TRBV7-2 TGTGCCAGCAGCTGGGGACCTGGGCAAAAGACCCAGTACTTC CASSWGPGQKTQYF
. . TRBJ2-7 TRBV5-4 TGTGCCAGCAGCTTTGGACCCGAGCAGTACTTC CASSFGPEQYF
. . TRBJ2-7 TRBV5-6 TGTGCCAGCAGCTTGGCTAGGTACGAGCAGTACTTC CASSLARYEQYF
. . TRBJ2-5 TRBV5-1 TGCGCCAGCAGCTTGGCGGCGGAAGAGACCCAGTACTTC CASSLAAEETQYF
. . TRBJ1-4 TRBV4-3 TGCGCCAGCAGCCAAAACCCTGCAACTAATGAAAAACTGTTTTTT CASSQNPATNEKLFF
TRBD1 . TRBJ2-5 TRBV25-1 TGTGCCAGCAGTGCCTTCAGGGGGTACCAAGAAGCCCAGTACTTC CASSAFRGYQEAQYF
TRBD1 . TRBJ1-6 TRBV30 TGTGCCTGGAGGCAGACCGGGACAGGGTTTCGGGGGTATTCACCCCTCCACTTT CAWRQTGTGFRGYSPLHF
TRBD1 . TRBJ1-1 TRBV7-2 TGTGCCAGCAGCTCCCGGACAGGGAGATATAGTGAAGCTTTCTTT CASSSRTGRYSEAFF
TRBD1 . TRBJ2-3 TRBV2 TGTGCCAGCAGTGACACAGGGGTTCAGTATTTT CASSDTGVQYF